This T cell receptor beta chain was identified during a study of T cell responses to AZD1222 COVID-19 vaccine. Study-wide findings and caveats: Clonal diversity was possibly underestimated, and white British individuals and females predominated among donors. Mapped onto spike, vaccine-associated CD4 TCRs spanned it and were dominant at 160-218 and 743-854.

Sequencing was performed with immunoSEQ multiplex PCR; in TCRdb, only in-frame clones are kept and a portion is missing. The repertoire holds about 150,000 clones, with roughly nine tenths as singletons. The CDR3 contains 18 residues. Trimming removed 2 bases from V and 5 bases from J; junction bases left unmatched: 12. The V gene's germline CDR1 is WSHSY and CDR2 SAAADI. As to this clone: Its antigen is not identified.

The sequencing used peripheral blood, collected 28 days after the second AZD1222 dose. This TCR came from an adult who received the AZD1222 COVID-19 vaccine. V usage is TRBV10-2 and J usage is TRBJ2-1; 10 nucleotides match TRBD2. CDR3 coding DNA: TGCGCCAGCAGTGAGGGGGGGACTAGCGCCCCCTCGGACAATGAGCAGTTCTTC. As protein: CASSEGGTSAPSDNEQFF.